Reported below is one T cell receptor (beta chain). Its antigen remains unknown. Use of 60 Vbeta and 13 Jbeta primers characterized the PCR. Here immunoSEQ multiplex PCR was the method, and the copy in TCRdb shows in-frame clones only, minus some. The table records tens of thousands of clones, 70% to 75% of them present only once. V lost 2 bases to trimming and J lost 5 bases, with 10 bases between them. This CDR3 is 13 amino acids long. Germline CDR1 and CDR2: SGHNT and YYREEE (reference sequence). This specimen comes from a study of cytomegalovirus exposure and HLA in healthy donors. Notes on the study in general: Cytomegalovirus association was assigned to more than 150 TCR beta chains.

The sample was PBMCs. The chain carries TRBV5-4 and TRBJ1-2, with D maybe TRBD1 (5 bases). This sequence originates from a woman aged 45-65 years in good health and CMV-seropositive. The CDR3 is CASSLQEEYGYTF. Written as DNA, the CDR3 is TGTGCCAGCAGCTTACAGGAAGAGTATGGCTACACCTTC.